This T cell receptor beta chain was retrieved from a study of cytomegalovirus exposure and HLA in healthy donors. Regarding the study as a whole: In a later analysis, common viral pathogens appeared linked to several of the most significant clusters. In an earlier analysis, productive rearrangement rates for most beta V segments clustered near 87% or 30%. Across donors, presence/absence analyses took sequencing depth to be roughly uniform.

This clone was counted once. Its specificity is not known. The J segment lost 8 bases and the V segment lost 3 bases, leaving 10 bases of the junction unmatched. The germline CDR1 and CDR2 sequences are SGHDT and YYEEEE. The CDR3 runs to 15 residues. Those who donated were healthy bone marrow donors. Use of 60 Vbeta and 13 Jbeta primers characterized the PCR. Assay used: immunoSEQ multiplex PCR; TCRdb lists only in-frame clones, some missing. This sample has some 160,000 clones, with over 70% found just once. The rearrangement links TRBV5-6 to TRBJ1-4, with TRBD1 matching over 7 bases. The sequence derives from a man over 45 in good health and CMV-seropositive. Sequenced input: PBMCs. The CDR3 spells CASSSVGGGGEKLFF. The CDR3 bases are TGTGCCAGCAGCTCTGTAGGGGGCGGTGGAGAAAAACTGTTTTTT.